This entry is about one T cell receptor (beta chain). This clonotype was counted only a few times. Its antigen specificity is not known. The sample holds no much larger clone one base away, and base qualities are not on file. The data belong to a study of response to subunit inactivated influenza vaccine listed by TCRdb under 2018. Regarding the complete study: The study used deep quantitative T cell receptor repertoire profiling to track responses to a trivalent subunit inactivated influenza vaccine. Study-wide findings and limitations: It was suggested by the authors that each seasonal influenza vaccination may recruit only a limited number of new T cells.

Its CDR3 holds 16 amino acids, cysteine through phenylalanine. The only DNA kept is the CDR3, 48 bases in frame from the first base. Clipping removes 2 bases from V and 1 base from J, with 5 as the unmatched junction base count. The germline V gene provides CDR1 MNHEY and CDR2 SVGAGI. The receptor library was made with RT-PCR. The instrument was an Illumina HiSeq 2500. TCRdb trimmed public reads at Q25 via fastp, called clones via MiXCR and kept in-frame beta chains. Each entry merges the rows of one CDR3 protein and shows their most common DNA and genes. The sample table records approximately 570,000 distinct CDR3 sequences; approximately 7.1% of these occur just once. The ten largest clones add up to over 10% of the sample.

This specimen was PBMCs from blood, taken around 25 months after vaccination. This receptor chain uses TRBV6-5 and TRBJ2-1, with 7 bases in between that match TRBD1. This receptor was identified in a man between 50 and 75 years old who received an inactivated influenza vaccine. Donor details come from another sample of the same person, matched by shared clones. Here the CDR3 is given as CASSYNPGQSYNEQFF. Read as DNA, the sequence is TGTGCCAGCAGTTACAACCCGGGACAGTCCTACAATGAGCAGTTCTTC.